This T cell receptor (beta chain) stems from a study of control samples from healthy donors and cancer patients. Using immunoSEQ multiplex PCR, the repertoire was profiled, and TCRdb retains in-frame clones only, with some absent. Of 150,000 to 190,000 clones detected, about 94% appear once; the ten largest clones hold roughly 2.3%. This sequence was found in a man aged 45 to 65 in good health. The sequencing sample was made of blood.

CDR3 sequence: CASSSPRGGSFYNEQFF. The CDR3 coding sequence is TGTGCCAGCAGCTCTCCCCGAGGCGGGAGCTTCTACAATGAGCAGTTCTTC. J is TRBJ2-1 and V is TRBV9, with TRBD2 identical over 7 bases. Germline CDR1 and CDR2: SGDLS and YYNGEE. With V trimmed by 4 bases and J by 3 bases, 13 bases remained unmatched. The length of the CDR3 is 17 residues.